This entry describes one T cell receptor beta chain. These data originate in a study of control samples from healthy donors and cancer patients. V was pared by 3 bases and J by 0 bases, with 9 bases between. The CDR3 covers 15 residues. Germline CDR1 and CDR2: LNHDA and SQIVND (reference sequence). Clones were sequenced by immunoSEQ multiplex PCR, and TCRdb holds only the in-frame ones, with some missing. This sample carries tens of thousands of clones, around 81% of them seen once, and the ten largest clones take more than 15%. This clonotype was obtained from a man aged 25 to 40 in good health. The chain has TRBV19 and TRBJ1-5; D not resolved. Sequencing was done on a sample of blood. The CDR3 DNA is TGTGCCAGTAGTATGCGGCCACGTAGCAATCAGCCCCAGCATTTT. This sequence encodes CASSMRPRSNQPQHF.